A selection of T cell receptor beta chains follows, all from one sample in a study of cytomegalovirus exposure and HLA in healthy donors. TCRdb keeps only in-frame clones here, not all; method: immunoSEQ multiplex PCR. Of roughly 120,000 clones in the sample, more than 85% were seen once. Sequencing was carried out using PBMCs. The origin of the receptors is a man younger than 35 in good health and CMV-seropositive. Each CDR3 is given without its conserved first and last residue. Expanded clones get a size class; other rows say once, few or many, or leave the size out.

CDR3aa,len,abundance,v_gene
ASSFPGGPETQY,12,-,TRBV11-2
ASSSGQVNEQF,11,few,TRBV18
ASSFVGGRETQY,12,-,TRBV7-2
ASSWGQTNSPLH,12,-,TRBV7-9
ASSSREDTEAF,11,-,TRBV7-9
ASSTWTATNEKLF,13,once,TRBV5-4
ASSLDFGLRGNQPQH,15,-,TRBV7-9
ASSLTREGSPLH,12,-,TRBV7-9
ASGTRGYNEQF,11,few,TRBV7-2
ASGGAYYGYT,10,once,TRBV19
ASSPESRAGDPTMETQY,17,-,TRBV7-2
ASSLTGMMTDTQY,13,once,TRBV5-1
ASSILRDIDQPQH,13,once,TRBV19
ASSSVPGDNEQF,12,-,TRBV7-8
ASVPTGRWNEQF,12,-,TRBV12-5
ASSEGGQEAYEQY,13,once,TRBV6-1
ASSYSRGGTEAF,12,-,TRBV6-5
ASSLLRGTGDNEQF,14,once,TRBV7-8
ASSFRGGPGNTIY,13,-,TRBV27
ASSLAKQGADGYT,13,-,TRBV5-1
ASSPDRGSGNTIY,13,few,TRBV4-2
ASSLRQGTVGSNEQF,15,-,TRBV11-3
ASKSQAVGAPLH,12,-,TRBV2
SAGLGETQY,9,-,TRBV20-1
ASTRDSRNEQF,11,-,TRBV7-9
ASSLSSGWDYEQY,13,-,TRBV27
ASSYSGLAGGPDTGELF,17,-,TRBV6-8
ASSTGTSGGAWNEQF,15,few,TRBV7-2
AWSRDRNFGYT,11,-,TRBV30
ASSESTGVWYGYT,13,-,TRBV6-1